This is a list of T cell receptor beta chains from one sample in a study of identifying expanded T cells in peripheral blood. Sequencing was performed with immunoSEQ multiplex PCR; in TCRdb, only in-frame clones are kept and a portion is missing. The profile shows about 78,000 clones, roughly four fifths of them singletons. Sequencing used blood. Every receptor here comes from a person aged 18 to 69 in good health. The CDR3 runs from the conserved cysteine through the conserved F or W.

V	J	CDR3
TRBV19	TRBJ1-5	CASSTSGTGPQPQHF
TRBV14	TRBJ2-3	CASSQLSTDTQYF
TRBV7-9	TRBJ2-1	CASSLGTDHNEQFF
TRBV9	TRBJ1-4	CASSVDSGRELFF
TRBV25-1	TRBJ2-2	CASSEGLSGLNTGELFF
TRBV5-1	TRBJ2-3	CASSDRRGTDTQYF
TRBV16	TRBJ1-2	CASSQTEGGASGYTF
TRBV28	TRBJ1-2	CASTSITGSANYGYTF
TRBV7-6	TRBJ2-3	CASSLAQQGITDTQYF
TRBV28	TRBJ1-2	CATSQWDGYTF
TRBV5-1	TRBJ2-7	CASSLGDRGMNEQYF
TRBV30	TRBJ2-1	CAWMAGTSVYNEQFF
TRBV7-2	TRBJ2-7	CASTPFGGTYEQYF
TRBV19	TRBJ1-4	CASSISRGREEKLFF
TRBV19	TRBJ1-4	CASSAQKANEKLFF
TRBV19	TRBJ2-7	CASSITAGYEQYF
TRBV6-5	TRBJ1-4	CASRKNQATNEKLFF
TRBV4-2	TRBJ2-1	CASSQPSGGSYNEQFF
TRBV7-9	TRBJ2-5	CASSVAIAGARETQYF
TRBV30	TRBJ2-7	CAWTPSGSEQYF
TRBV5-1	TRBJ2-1	CASSLVAGSYNEQFF
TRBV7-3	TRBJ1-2	CASSLTPSAGGLYGYTF
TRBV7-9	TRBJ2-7	CASSYSSAREQYF
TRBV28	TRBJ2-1	CASSFFSGYNEQFF
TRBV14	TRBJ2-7	CASSQETGQQYF
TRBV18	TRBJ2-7	CASSPIPLSEQYF
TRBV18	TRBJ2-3	CASSPPGLAASTDTQYF
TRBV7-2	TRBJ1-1	CASSFTTALNTEAFF
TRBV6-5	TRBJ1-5	CASSRTGTGYQPQHF
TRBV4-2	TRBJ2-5	CASSQEPDSSITTQYF
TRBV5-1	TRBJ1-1	CASSLSSGNTEAFF
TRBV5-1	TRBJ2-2	CASSLVDRGQELFF
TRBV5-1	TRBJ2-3	CASSLNAGGTDTQYF
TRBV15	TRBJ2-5	CATSRGRQQETQYF
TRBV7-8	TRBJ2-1	CASSLDSSGSYEQFF
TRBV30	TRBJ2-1	CASSEASSYNEQFF
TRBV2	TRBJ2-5	CASSQAGGPSRTYQETQYF
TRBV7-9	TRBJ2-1	CASSSRGLAGHEQFF
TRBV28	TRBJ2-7	CASRRGGGSESYEQYF
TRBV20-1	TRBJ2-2	CSARDRGELFF
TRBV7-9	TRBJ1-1	CASRFTGENTEAFF
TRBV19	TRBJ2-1	CASSNRLAGGPFEQFF
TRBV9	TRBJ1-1	CASSVGGAALNTEAFF
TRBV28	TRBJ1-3	CASSLVGSGNTIYF
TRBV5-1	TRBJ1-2	CASSAPGQSGYTF
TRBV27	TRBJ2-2	CASSLGTTNTGELFF
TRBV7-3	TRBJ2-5	CASSLNRGAETQYF
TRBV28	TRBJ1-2	CASVKRAGLFGYTF
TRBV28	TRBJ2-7	CASSFGGAVGEQYF
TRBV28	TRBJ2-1	CASKRGHRTVEQFF
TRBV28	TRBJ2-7	CASRTDSFSSYEQYF
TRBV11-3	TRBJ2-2	CASSPTGEKGTGELFF
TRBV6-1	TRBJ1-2	CASSVEPIANYGYTF
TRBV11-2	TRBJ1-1	CASSPLGMNTEAFF
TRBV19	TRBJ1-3	CASSDSSGNTIYF
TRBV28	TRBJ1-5	CASSFRGGNQPQHF
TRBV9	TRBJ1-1	CASSVDSSWGTEAFF
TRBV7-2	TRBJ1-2	CASSNPTGKMRGYTF
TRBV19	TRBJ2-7	CASSAPCRGGCEQYF